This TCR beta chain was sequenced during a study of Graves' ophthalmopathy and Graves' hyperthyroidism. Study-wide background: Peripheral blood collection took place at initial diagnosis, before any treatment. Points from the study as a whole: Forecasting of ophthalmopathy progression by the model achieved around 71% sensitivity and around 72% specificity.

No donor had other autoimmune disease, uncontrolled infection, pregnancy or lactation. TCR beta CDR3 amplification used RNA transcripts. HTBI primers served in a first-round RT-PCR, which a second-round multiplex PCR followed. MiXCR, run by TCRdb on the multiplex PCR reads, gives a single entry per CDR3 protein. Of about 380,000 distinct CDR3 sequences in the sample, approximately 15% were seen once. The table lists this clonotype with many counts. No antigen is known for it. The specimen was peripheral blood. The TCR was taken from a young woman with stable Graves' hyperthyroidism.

The CDR3 DNA sequence: TGTGCCAGCAGCTTAACCTTGACAAGCTCCTACGAGCAGTACTTC. It is translated as CASSLTLTSSYEQYF. This sequence joins TRBV7-8 and TRBJ2-7; the D is unclear. Trimming removed 2 bases from V and 0 bases from J, with 11 bases in between. This CDR3 comprises 15 residues. CDR1 is SGHVS and CDR2 is FQNEAQ in the germline V gene. The variable domain in full, with the rest retrieved from reference TRBV7-8 and TRBJ2-7, is GAGVSQSPRYKVAKRGQDVALRCDPISGHVSLFWYQQALGQGPEFLTYFQNEAQLDKSGLPSDRFFAERPEGSVSTLKIQRTQQEDSAVYLCASSLTLTSSYEQYFGPGTRLTVT.